The 22 T cell receptor beta chains below all came from one sample that was sequenced in a study of T cell responses to AZD1222 COVID-19 vaccine. Sequenced by immunoSEQ multiplex PCR; TCRdb stores in-frame clones only, minus some. The sample yields 130,000 or so clones, nearly 95% seen once. Source: peripheral blood, taken on day 0 of AZD1222 vaccination. All receptors derive from an adult in good health.

With regard to this clone: Other DNA sequences in this specimen translate into the identical CDR3. The rearrangement uses TRBV2 and TRBJ2-1, with TRBD2 identical over 9 bases. The V gene end was trimmed by 7 bases and the J gene end by 2 bases; junction bases not matched to a gene: 6. Germline values: CDR1 SNHLY, CDR2 FYNNEI. CDR3 length equals 15 residues. CDR3 amino acids: CASNLLAGTYNEQFF. CDR3 coding DNA: TGTGCCAGCAATCTTCTAGCGGGGACCTACAATGAGCAGTTCTTC. Combining the CDR3 with reference TRBV2 and TRBJ2-1 gives the whole variable domain EPEVTQTPSHQVTQMGQEVILRCVPISNHLYFYWYRQILGQKVEFLVSFYNNEISEKSEIFDDQFSVERPDGSNFTLKIRSTKLEDSAMYFCASNLLAGTYNEQFFGPGTRLTVL.

The chain has TRBV9 and TRBJ1-1; D possibly corresponds to TRBD1 (5 bases). From germline, CDR1 is SGDLS and CDR2 YYNGEE. The CDR3 consists of 15 residues. Trimming stripped 0 bases from V and 5 bases from J, with 14 bases between. CDR3 residues: CASSVDPLGGTEAFF. For the CDR3, the DNA is TGTGCCAGCAGCGTAGACCCCCTGGGGGGGACTGAAGCTTTCTTT.

The V and J genes are TRBV6-5 and TRBJ1-1; possibly TRBD1 for D (5 bases). The V end was cut by 6 bases, the J end by 1 base, with 12 bases between. The CDR3 runs to 14 residues. Germline V lookup: CDR1 MNHEY, CDR2 SVGAGI. The CDR3 loop reads CASSLGGRNTEAFF. The DNA of the CDR3 is TGTGCCAGCAGCCTCGGGGGGAGGAACACTGAAGCTTTCTTT.

The V gene is TRBV6-5, the J gene TRBJ1-2, with D perhaps matching TRBD1 (5 bases). Germline assignment: CDR1 MNHEY and CDR2 SVGAGI. The CDR3 spans 13 residues. Trimming removed 8 bases at V and 5 bases at J, with 15 bases between. The CDR3 reads CASSWGGWYGYTF. The DNA of the CDR3 is TGTGCCAGCTCGTGGGGGGGTTGGTATGGCTACACCTTC.

The chain uses TRBV10-2 and TRBJ1-1; weak D call: TRBD1 (5 bases). The germline V gene encodes CDR1 WSHSY and CDR2 SAAADI. V was trimmed by 3 bases and J by 0 bases, leaving 8 bases between them. The CDR3 length is 14 residues. The CDR3 DNA follows: TGCGCCAGCAGTGACAGGGAAGTGAACACTGAAGCTTTCTTT. Its protein product is CASSDREVNTEAFF.

The chain links TRBV2 to TRBJ1-2; D gene ambiguous. Germline CDR1 is SNHLY and CDR2 is FYNNEI. The CDR3 spans 15 residues. V was cut by 0 bases and J by 6 bases, with 14 bases left in between. In nucleotides, the CDR3 is TGTGCCAGCAGTGAAGCCTACTCCCCCTCTCATGGCTACACCTTC. Translating it yields CASSEAYSPSHGYTF.

This clone was counted once. The chain uses TRBV19 and TRBJ2-1; no clear D. CDR1 is LNHDA and CDR2 is SQIVND in the germline V gene (reference sequence). Trimming removed 4 bases at V and 3 bases at J, with 16 bases between. The CDR3 length is 16 residues. The CDR3 reads CASSRPLQAGYNEQFF. The CDR3 DNA reads TGTGCCAGTAGTAGGCCCCTCCAGGCCGGCTACAATGAGCAGTTCTTC.

The chain is built from TRBV9 and TRBJ1-6, with no clear D. Trimming took 4 bases from V and 8 from J, leaving 10 bases between them. Germline lookup yields CDR1 SGDLS and CDR2 YYNGEE. The CDR3 has 13 amino acids. The DNA of the CDR3 is TGTGCCAGCAGCCCCGCGGAGGATTCACCCCTCCACTTT. Translated, it gives CASSPAEDSPLHF. The full variable domain, with the rest looked up from reference TRBV9 and TRBJ1-6, is DSGVTQTPKHLITATGQRVTLRCSPRSGDLSVYWYQQSLDQGLQFLIQYYNGEERAKGNILERFSAQQFPDLHSELNLSSLELGDSALYFCASSPAEDSPLHFGNGTRLTVT.

The chain links TRBV20-1 to TRBJ2-7; unclear D gene. This CDR3 has 13 amino acids. Trimming took off 3 bases at V and 2 bases at J, with 11 bases between the two ends. The germline CDR1 and CDR2 sequences are DFQATT and SNEGSKA (reference sequence). CDR3 region: CSASMEEPYEQYF. Written as DNA, the CDR3 is TGCAGTGCTAGTATGGAAGAACCCTACGAGCAGTACTTC.

This clone was seen a few times. The V and J genes are TRBV5-5 and TRBJ1-2; the match to TRBD1 covers 9 bases. V gave up 3 bases and J gave up 2 bases; unmatched junction bases: 8. The CDR3 covers 16 residues. Germline lookup yields CDR1 SGHKS and CDR2 YYEKEE (reference sequence). CDR3 DNA sequence: TGTGCCAGCAGCTGGCGACCGGGACAGGGAAACTATGGCTACACCTTC. Encoded protein: CASSWRPGQGNYGYTF.

The chain links TRBV7-2 to TRBJ2-1; the D gene is possibly TRBD2 (6 bases). The CDR3 has 15 residues. Trimming took off 3 bases at V and 3 bases at J, with 12 bases between the two ends. Germline values: CDR1 SGHTA, CDR2 FQGNSA. The CDR3 loop is CASSFSGGFYNEQFF. CDR3 bases: TGTGCCAGCAGCTTTAGCGGAGGATTCTACAATGAGCAGTTCTTC.

This chain joins TRBV7-9 and TRBJ1-1; D might be TRBD1 (6 bases). The V end was cut by 2 bases, the J end by 7 bases, with 14 bases between. The CDR3 runs to 14 residues. From germline, CDR1 is SEHNR and CDR2 FQNEAQ (reference sequence). Here the CDR3 reads CASSLTGTTDEAFF. In DNA form, the CDR3 reads TGTGCCAGCAGCTTAACCGGGACAACGGATGAAGCTTTCTTT.

The chain is built from TRBV28 and TRBJ2-5; D is possibly TRBD2 (6 bases). The CDR3 totals 12 residues. Trimming stripped 6 bases from V and 5 bases from J, with 10 bases between. Germline V CDR1 and CDR2: MDHEN, SYDVKM. As DNA, the CDR3 is TGTGCCAGCAGCCAGCGGGCCGAGACCCAGTACTTC. Translating it yields CASSQRAETQYF.

The chain employs TRBV6-1 and TRBJ1-5; D not resolved. Trimming took off 0 bases at V and 2 bases at J, with 23 bases between the two ends. The CDR3 spans 20 residues. Germline V gene data show CDR1 as MNHNS and CDR2 as SASEGT. The CDR3 region has the DNA TGTGCCAGCAGTGAAGCGCCTTTAAAGGAACAAGGATTTCGCAATCAGCCCCAGCATTTT. Translation: CASSEAPLKEQGFRNQPQHF.

This clone is termed medium-sized. This chain uses TRBV4-2 with TRBJ1-5; D gene ambiguous. Germline CDR1 is LGHNA and CDR2 is YNFKEQ. Trimming took off 0 bases at V and 6 bases at J, with 12 bases between the two ends. The CDR3 extends over 15 amino acids. CDR3 sequence reads: CASSQELGAVQPQHF. In DNA, the CDR3 is TGTGCCAGCAGCCAAGAACTGGGAGCGGTTCAGCCCCAGCATTTT.

The rearrangement uses TRBV5-6 and TRBJ2-1, with 7 positions matching TRBD1. Per germline, CDR1 SGHDT and CDR2 YYEEEE. CDR3 size: 17 residues. J gave up 0 bases and V 0 bases, and 6 bases lay outside the gene matches. The CDR3 region has the DNA TGTGCCAGCAGCTTGGCCAGACAGGGAAACTCCTACAATGAGCAGTTCTTC. Its translation is CASSLARQGNSYNEQFF. Variable domain in full (rest from reference TRBV5-6 and TRBJ2-1): DAGVTQSPTHLIKTRGQQVTLRCSPKSGHDTVSWYQQALGQGPQFIFQYYEEEERQRGNFPDRFSGHQFPNYSSELNVNALLLGDSALYLCASSLARQGNSYNEQFFGPGTRLTVL.

This clone was seen only once. The V call is TRBV3-1 (or the pseudogene TRBV3-2), the J call TRBJ1-2; TRBD1 might be the D (5 bases). Germline loops: CDR1 LGHDT, CDR2 YNNKEL (reference sequence). V lost 0 bases and J 5 bases, leaving 19 bases between the germline ends. This CDR3 has 17 residues. The CDR3 DNA reads as TGTGCCAGCAGCCAAGAACCCGCTGCCCAGGGAATTTATGGCTACACCTTC. It is translated as CASSQEPAAQGIYGYTF.

The chain carries TRBV12-3 or TRBV12-4 and TRBJ1-5; no clear D gene. Trimming cost V 7 bases and J 7 bases, with 11 bases left between them. CDR3 length equals 12 residues. The CDR3 sequence is CASTLERQPQHF. The CDR3 DNA is TGTGCCAGCACCCTGGAGAGGCAGCCCCAGCATTTT.

The chain has TRBV5-6 and TRBJ1-5, with D perhaps TRBD1 (5 bases). The CDR3 contains 15 residues. CDR1 and CDR2 from the germline V gene are SGHDT and YYEEEE. The V gene lost 0 bases and the J gene lost 0 bases, with 7 bases spanning the gap. CDR3 nucleotides: TGTGCCAGCAGCTTGGGAGGGGTTAGCAATCAGCCCCAGCATTTT. This gives the protein CASSLGGVSNQPQHF.

This clone turned up a few times. The chain is built from TRBV2 and TRBJ1-5; D is possibly TRBD1 (6 bases). Trimming stripped 4 bases from V and 6 bases from J, with 13 bases between. From germline, CDR1 is SNHLY and CDR2 FYNNEI. The length of the CDR3 is 14 residues. CDR3 nucleotide sequence: TGTGCCAGCAGTGGGGGCCAGGGGTTTCAGCCCCAGCATTTT. It translates to CASSGGQGFQPQHF.

This chain links TRBV6-5 with TRBJ1-2; D is possibly TRBD1 (6 bases). Per the germline V gene, CDR1 is MNHEY and CDR2 is SVGAGI. The V and J ends lost 2 bases and 2 bases respectively, with 9 bases between them. The length of the CDR3 is 14 residues. In nucleotides, the CDR3 is TGTGCCAGCAGTTACGTCCAGGGGAACTATGGCTACACCTTC. Residues: CASSYVQGNYGYTF.

The V and J genes are TRBV21-1 and TRBJ2-1; the table names TRBD2, a call not compared with the DNA. TRBV21-1 is a known pseudogene. The CDR3 is 15 amino acids. This CDR3 is CASSKRGPRNNEQFF. In DNA form, the CDR3 reads TGTGCCAGCAGCAAGCGGGGGCCCAGGAACAATGAGCAGTTCTTC.